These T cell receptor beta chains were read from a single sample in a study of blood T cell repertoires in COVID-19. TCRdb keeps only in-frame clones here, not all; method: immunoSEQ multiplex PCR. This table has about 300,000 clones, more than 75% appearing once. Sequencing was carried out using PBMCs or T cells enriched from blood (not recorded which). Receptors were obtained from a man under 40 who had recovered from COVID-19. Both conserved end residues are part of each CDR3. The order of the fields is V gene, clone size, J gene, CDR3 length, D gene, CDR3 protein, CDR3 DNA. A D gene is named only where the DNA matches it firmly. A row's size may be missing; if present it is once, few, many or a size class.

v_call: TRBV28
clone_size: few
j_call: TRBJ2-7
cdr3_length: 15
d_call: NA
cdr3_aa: CASSLPLGVSYEQYF
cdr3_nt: TGTGCCAGCAGTCTTCCCCTCGGGGTCTCCTACGAGCAGTACTTC

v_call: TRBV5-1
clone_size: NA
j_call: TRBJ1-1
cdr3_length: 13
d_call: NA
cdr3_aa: CASSFPGSTEAFF
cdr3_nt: TGCGCCAGCAGCTTTCCGGGTTCCACTGAAGCTTTCTTT

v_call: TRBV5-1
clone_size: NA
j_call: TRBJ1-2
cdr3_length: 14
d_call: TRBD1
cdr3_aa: CASRVGTGFSGYTF
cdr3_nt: TGCGCCAGCAGAGTGGGGACAGGGTTCAGTGGCTACACCTTC

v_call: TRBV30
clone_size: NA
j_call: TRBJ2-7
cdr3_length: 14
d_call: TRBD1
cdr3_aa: CAWRLGQGDYEQYF
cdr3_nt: TGTGCCTGGAGATTAGGACAGGGGGACTACGAGCAGTACTTC

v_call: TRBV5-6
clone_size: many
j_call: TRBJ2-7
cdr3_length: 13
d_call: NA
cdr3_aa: CASSRRGVGEQYF
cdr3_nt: TGTGCCAGCAGCCGCAGGGGGGTGGGCGAGCAGTACTTC

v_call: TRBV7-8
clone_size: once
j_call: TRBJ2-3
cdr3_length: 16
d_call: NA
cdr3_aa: CASSLELGRATDTQYF
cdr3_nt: TGTGCCAGCAGCTTAGAGCTTGGCAGGGCCACAGATACGCAGTATTTT

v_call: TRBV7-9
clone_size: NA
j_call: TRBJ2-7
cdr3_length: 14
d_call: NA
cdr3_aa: CASSLVAASYEQYF
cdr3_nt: TGTGCCAGCAGCTTAGTAGCGGCTTCCTACGAGCAGTACTTC

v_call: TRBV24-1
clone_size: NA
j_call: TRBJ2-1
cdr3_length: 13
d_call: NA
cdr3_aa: CATSVTTINEQFF
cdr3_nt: TGTGCCACCAGTGTAACAACCATCAATGAGCAGTTCTTC

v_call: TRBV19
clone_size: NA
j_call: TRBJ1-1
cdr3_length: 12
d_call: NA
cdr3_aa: CASSVRDSEAFF
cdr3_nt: TGTGCCAGTAGCGTTCGCGATTCTGAAGCTTTCTTT

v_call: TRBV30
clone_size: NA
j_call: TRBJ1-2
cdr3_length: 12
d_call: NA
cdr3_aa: CAFEVGARGYTF
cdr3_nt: TGTGCCTTTGAGGTGGGGGCGCGGGGCTACACCTTC